These 21 T cell receptor beta chains share one sample of origin, sequenced in a study of CXCR3-negative and CXCR3-positive naive CD8 T cells. Study findings and constraints: Naive cells that were CXCR3-positive had more hydrophobic TRB CDR3s (compared with CXCR3-negative naive cells).

Which antigens these TCRs recognize remains unknown. UMI-labeled 5' RACE yielded the TRB cDNA libraries. No DNA is given; TCRdb re-called the 5' RACE reads and lists each CDR3 protein once. The sample totals about 98,000 distinct CDR3 sequences. Sequencing was performed on naive CXCR3+ CD8+ T cells from blood. The sample's subset: CD45RO-CCR7+CD27+CD95- naive CD8+ T cells expressing CXCR3 (TNR3+). Source of these receptors: a human donor in good health. Some clones in this sample may be carry-over from other donors' samples.

The CDR3 sequence: CASSLRTVNTGELFF. The V and J genes are TRBV7-9 and TRBJ2-2. The CDR3 is 15 amino acids. Germline-derived CDR1 and CDR2 are SEHNR and FQNEAQ (reference sequence).

This chain uses TRBV7-3 with TRBJ1-1; TCRdb designates TRBD1, a call that cannot be tested without DNA. Germline-derived CDR1 and CDR2 are SGHTA and FQGTGA. This CDR3 spans 12 amino acids. CDR3 loop: CASSSTGTEAFF.

The rearrangement links TRBV7-2 to TRBJ2-1; the TRBD2 assignment by TCRdb is unverifiable without DNA. The CDR3 extends over 15 amino acids. CDR1 SGHTA and CDR2 FQGNSA come from the germline V gene. CDR3 sequence reads: CASSLGTSAYNEQFF.

V is TRBV14 and J is TRBJ2-3; the D call of TRBD1 rests on TCRdb alone, since no DNA is present to check it. Germline CDR1 and CDR2: SGHDN and FVKESK. CDR3 length: 16 residues. The CDR3 sequence: CASSQAQGIVTDTQYF. The complete variable domain, with remaining parts taken from reference TRBV14 and TRBJ2-3, reads EAGVTQFPSHSVIEKGQTVTLRCDPISGHDNLYWYRRVMGKEIKFLLHFVKESKQDESGMPNNRFLAERTGGTYSTLKVQPAELEDSGVYFCASSQAQGIVTDTQYFGPGTRLTVL.

The rearrangement uses TRBV6-2 or TRBV6-3 and TRBJ2-1; TCRdb reports TRBD2, a call that lacks DNA to check it against. Germline V gene lookup returns CDR1 MNHEY and CDR2 SVGEGT. This CDR3 has 15 amino acids. The CDR3 sequence: CASSYPGLAAHEQFF.

The V call is TRBV18, the J call TRBJ2-7; TCRdb's D call, TRBD1, is unchecked because there is no DNA. This CDR3 contains 14 residues. Germline V gene data show CDR1 as KGHSH and CDR2 as LQKENI. The CDR3 protein is CASSSGTSNYEQYF.

The J gene is TRBJ2-6, the V gene TRBV7-9. Germline lookup yields CDR1 SEHNR and CDR2 FQNEAQ (reference sequence). CDR3 length: 15 residues. CDR3 in amino acids: CASSYHSSGANVLTF.

The chain uses TRBV7-9 and TRBJ2-4; TCRdb indicates TRBD2, and absent DNA this call remains unverified. The CDR3 extends over 14 amino acids. Germline lookup yields CDR1 SEHNR and CDR2 FQNEAQ (reference sequence). This chain's CDR3 is CASEGTKGINIQYF.

The CDR3 here is CASSLNLGAGVYNEQFF. This rearrangement joins TRBV7-9 to TRBJ2-1; lacking DNA, the TRBD2 call made by TCRdb goes unchecked. Per germline, CDR1 SEHNR and CDR2 FQNEAQ (reference sequence). The CDR3 is 17 residues long. The full variable domain, completed using reference TRBV7-9 and TRBJ2-1, is DTGVSQNPRHKITKRGQNVTFRCDPISEHNRLYWYRQTLGQGPEFLTYFQNEAQLEKSRLLSDRFSAERPKGSFSTLEIQRTEQGDSAMYLCASSLNLGAGVYNEQFFGPGTRLTVL.

The chain joins TRBV11-3 to TRBJ1-1; the TCRdb call, TRBD1, lacks DNA for checking. Germline V CDR1 and CDR2: SGHNT, YENEEA. The CDR3 totals 14 residues. The CDR3 spells CASSPRTGGTEAFF.

The chain carries TRBV4-1 and TRBJ1-1. Germline V gene lookup returns CDR1 MGHRA and CDR2 YSYEKL. The CDR3 is made up of 13 amino acids. CDR3 in amino acids: CASSPLASAEAFF.

The chain is built from TRBV3-1 and TRBJ2-1; with no DNA, the TCRdb D assignment of TRBD2 cannot be verified. Germline V gene data show CDR1 as LGHDT and CDR2 as YNNKEL (reference sequence). There are 18 residues in the CDR3. The chain's CDR3 is CASSQDLAGGSSYNEQFF.

V gene TRBV13 combines with J gene TRBJ1-2; TCRdb selects TRBD1, and the lack of DNA leaves this call unchecked. The length of the CDR3 is 13 residues. Germline CDR1 is PRHDT and CDR2 is FYEKMQ (reference sequence). CDR3 in amino acids: CASSTGTGSGYTF. The variable domain in full, with the rest retrieved from reference TRBV13 and TRBJ1-2, is AAGVIQSPRHLIKEKRETATLKCYPIPRHDTVYWYQQGPGQDPQFLISFYEKMQSDKGSIPDRFSAQQFSDYHSELNMSSLELGDSALYFCASSTGTGSGYTFGSGTRLTVV.

The chain uses TRBV12-3 or TRBV12-4 and TRBJ1-2. The CDR3 runs to 16 residues. CDR3: CASSFRLRGGQRGYTF.

The chain combines TRBV5-8 with TRBJ2-7; TCRdb lists TRBD1, though no DNA is available to test this call. CDR3 length: 16 amino acids. CDR1 and CDR2 from the germline V gene are SGHTS and YDEGEE. CDR3 protein: CASSLGADSEYYEQYF.

The rearrangement uses TRBV7-2 and TRBJ2-3; as DNA is missing, the TRBD2 call by TCRdb cannot be tested. This CDR3 has 15 residues. Germline CDR1 reads SGHTA; CDR2 reads FQGNSA. This chain's CDR3 is CASSLILVSRDTQYF.

This chain connects TRBV7-2 to TRBJ1-2. In germline, CDR1 is SGHTA, CDR2 FQGNSA. The CDR3 is 14 amino acids. The CDR3 sequence: CASSGIGEAYGYTF.

The rearrangement uses TRBV29-1 and TRBJ2-3. CDR1 is SQVTM, CDR2 ANQGSEA, per germline. The CDR3 covers 13 residues. CDR3 loop: CSVEEVADHTQYF.

This chain connects TRBV12-3 or TRBV12-4 to TRBJ2-1; the D call of TRBD2 rests on TCRdb alone, since no DNA is present to check it. The CDR3 consists of 18 residues. CDR3 protein: CASSWVGLAGGPGNEQFF.

This rearrangement joins TRBV19 to TRBJ2-1; TCRdb calls TRBD1, which cannot be checked without DNA. Germline CDR1 reads LNHDA; CDR2 reads SQIVND (reference sequence). The CDR3 is 12 residues long. This CDR3 is CASGGGSGEQFF. The complete variable domain, with remaining parts taken from reference TRBV19 and TRBJ2-1, reads DGGITQSPKYLFRKEGQNVTLSCEQNLNHDAMYWYRQDPGQGLRLIYYSQIVNDFQKGDIAEGYSVSREKKESFPLTVTSAQKNPTAFYLCASGGGSGEQFFGPGTRLTVL.

The rearrangement joins TRBV9 to TRBJ2-1. The CDR3 runs to 16 residues. Germline loops: CDR1 SGDLS, CDR2 YYNGEE. The CDR3: CASSVARTSSYNEQFF.